One sample yielded the 20 T cell receptor beta chains listed below, sequenced in a study of CD8 T cells in Susac syndrome. After extraction with the RNeasy kit, about 0.5 to 1 ug of the RNA was reverse transcribed using random hexamers. A single record per CDR3 protein comes from TCRdb applying MiXCR to the immunoSEQ multiplex PCR reads. In the table there are more than 95,000 distinct CDR3 sequences, 85% to 95% of which are singletons. The sequencing input was CD8+ T cells from PBMCs. The receptors come from a human donor with multiple sclerosis.

CDR3 DNA: TGTGCCAGCAGCGCCGGGACTAGCGGGGTATTTAAGACCCAGTACTTC. Encoded protein: CASSAGTSGVFKTQYF. V usage is TRBV7-8 and J usage is TRBJ2-5; 13 bases fit TRBD2. V lost 5 bases and J lost 6; bases outside the gene matches: 9. The CDR3 is made up of 16 amino acids. Germline V lookup: CDR1 SGHVS, CDR2 FQNEAQ.

The chain recombines TRBV29-1 with TRBJ1-1; possibly TRBD1 for D (5 bases). This CDR3 is 10 amino acids long. CDR1 is SQVTM and CDR2 is ANQGSEA in the germline V gene. V was pared by 4 bases and J by 9 bases, with 9 bases between. The DNA for the CDR3 is TGCAGCGTTGTCGGGGCCCAAGCTTTCTTT. It encodes CSVVGAQAFF. Based on the CDR3 plus reference TRBV29-1 and TRBJ1-1, the full variable domain is SAVISQKPSRDICQRGTSLTIQCQVDSQVTMMFWYRQQPGQSLTLIATANQGSEATYESGFVIDKFPISRPNLTFSTLTVSNMSPEDSSIYLCSVVGAQAFFGQGTRLTVV.

This chain uses TRBV29-1 with TRBJ1-1, with D unresolved. Trimming took 0 bases from V and 3 from J, leaving 11 bases between them. This CDR3 contains 14 residues. CDR1 is SQVTM and CDR2 is ANQGSEA in the germline V gene. In DNA form, the CDR3 reads TGCAGCGTTGAAGAGGGGAGGGAGGACACTGAAGCTTTCTTT. It specifies CSVEEGREDTEAFF.

The chain has TRBV7-8 and TRBJ2-7, with TRBD2 as a possible D gene (6 bases). V was shortened by 1 base and J by 0 bases, with 13 bases between the two germline ends. CDR1 and CDR2 from the germline V gene are SGHVS and FQNEAQ. The CDR3 is 16 amino acids. Here the CDR3 DNA reads TGTGCCAGCAGCTTAGGGAGGGGTAGAAACTCCTACGAGCAGTACTTC. Protein: CASSLGRGRNSYEQYF.

The sample holds one count of this clonotype. The chain uses TRBV11-2 and TRBJ2-1, with D uncertain. Germline CDR1 SGHAT, CDR2 FQNNGV. V was shortened by 7 bases and J by 9 bases, with 10 bases between the two germline ends. There are 11 residues in the CDR3. Written as DNA, the CDR3 is TGTGCCAGCACCGATAGGACTGAGCAGTTCTTC. This encodes CASTDRTEQFF.

The chain joins TRBV27 to TRBJ1-1, with D possibly being TRBD1 (5 bases). Per germline, CDR1 MNHEY and CDR2 SMNVEV (reference sequence). Deletions cut 2 bases from V and 5 bases from J, with 12 bases between. The CDR3 runs 14 residues. The CDR3 sequence: CASSLGGRRTEAFF. The CDR3 nucleotides read TGTGCCAGCAGTTTAGGGGGGAGACGGACTGAAGCTTTCTTT.

This clonotype was detected only once. The chain uses TRBV28 and TRBJ2-5, with 7 positions matching TRBD2. J lost 1 base, V lost 5 bases, and 7 bases had no gene match. The CDR3 is made up of 15 amino acids. Germline CDR1 is MDHEN and CDR2 is SYDVKM. This CDR3 is CASSPIRTSQETQYF. The CDR3, as DNA: TGTGCCAGCAGTCCCATCCGGACTAGCCAAGAGACCCAGTACTTC.

The chain combines TRBV3-1 with TRBJ2-6; no reliable D call. V lost 4 bases to trimming and J lost 2 bases, with 9 bases between them. The CDR3 is 15 residues long. Germline-derived CDR1 and CDR2 are LGHDT and YNNKEL (reference sequence). The CDR3 DNA reads as TGTGCCAGCAGCCCCCCCTCCCCTGGGGCCAACGTCCTGACTTTC. It codes for CASSPPSPGANVLTF.

The chain is built from TRBV14 and TRBJ2-1; D may be TRBD2 (6 bases). The CDR3 sequence is 13 residues long. Germline loops: CDR1 SGHDN, CDR2 FVKESK. V was cut by 4 bases and J by 10 bases, with 14 bases left in between. The CDR3 region has the DNA TGTGCCAGCAGCCTAAGGAGGGGCGGCGAGCAGTTCTTC. Its protein is CASSLRRGGEQFF.

This chain uses TRBV4-1 with TRBJ2-7; no clear D gene. The CDR3 is 13 residues long. Trimming left V 1 base short and J 4 bases short, with 8 bases between. CDR1 and CDR2 (germline): MGHRA, YSYEKL. The chain's CDR3 is CASSQVGDYEQYF. DNA of the CDR3: TGCGCCAGCAGCCAAGTAGGAGATTACGAGCAGTACTTC.

The chain recombines TRBV9 with TRBJ1-2; 9 bases agree with TRBD1. The germline V gene encodes CDR1 SGDLS and CDR2 YYNGEE. Unmatched junction bases numbered 8, after V lost 0 bases and J lost 2 bases. This CDR3 comprises 17 residues. Here the CDR3 reads CASSVGRRTGANYGYTF. The CDR3, as DNA: TGTGCCAGCAGCGTAGGGCGAAGGACAGGGGCCAACTATGGCTACACCTTC.

The V and J genes are TRBV4-2 and TRBJ2-1; 7 bases line up with TRBD2. The V and J ends lost 5 bases and 6 bases, in that order; junction bases with no gene match: 19. The CDR3 totals 18 residues. In germline, CDR1 is LGHNA, CDR2 YNFKEQ. The CDR3 DNA follows: TGTGCCAGCAGCACACCGGGACTACGAGAGAGGGGAGGCAATGAGCAGTTCTTC. Its translation is CASSTPGLRERGGNEQFF.

The chain links TRBV9 to TRBJ2-3; D possibly corresponds to TRBD1 (6 bases). Trimming cost V 3 bases and J 1 base, with 9 bases left between them. Germline CDR1 and CDR2: SGDLS and YYNGEE. CDR3 length equals 14 residues. CDR3 bases: TGTGCCAGCAGCGACAGGGAACGCACAGATACGCAGTATTTT. Translating gives CASSDRERTDTQYF.

This chain joins TRBV9 and TRBJ2-6; D unresolved. With 5 bases removed from V and 0 bases from J, the gap between germline ends came to 15 bases. The CDR3 totals 17 residues. Germline V gene sequence: CDR1 SGDLS, CDR2 YYNGEE. CDR3 coding DNA: TGTGCCAGCAGTTTCCCCCTCATCCCCTCTGGGGCCAACGTCCTGACTTTC. The encoded protein is CASSFPLIPSGANVLTF.

The chain is built from TRBV29-1 and TRBJ2-7; D not resolved. Per germline, CDR1 SQVTM and CDR2 ANQGSEA. V was clipped by 6 bases and J by 6 bases, with 21 bases between them. The length of the CDR3 is 14 residues. The CDR3 reads CSVRTSGPLGEQYV. The CDR3, as DNA: TGCAGCGTACGGACCTCTGGTCCCCTCGGCGAGCAGTACGTC.

The chain has TRBV12-3 or TRBV12-4 and TRBJ1-6; D is ambiguous. This CDR3 comprises 12 residues. The V end was cut by 6 bases, the J end by 13 bases, with 13 bases between. Here the CDR3 reads CASRAGFLPLHF. The CDR3 bases are TGTGCCAGCAGAGCCGGGTTTCTGCCCCTCCACTTT.

This chain joins TRBV4-1 and TRBJ2-2; tentatively, D is TRBD1 or TRBD2 (6 bases each). V shed 4 bases and J shed 5 bases, with 17 bases lying between them. Germline V gene sequence: CDR1 MGHRA, CDR2 YSYEKL. The CDR3 totals 16 residues. In DNA, the CDR3 is TGCGCCAGCAGCCCACACTTGGGGGGCGGGACCGGGGAGCTGTTTTTT. It specifies CASSPHLGGGTGELFF.

With respect to this clonotype: The junction shows a germline mismatch at one end, possibly a read error. V gene TRBV11-3 combines with J gene TRBJ2-1, with D perhaps matching TRBD2 (5 bases). The CDR3 has 15 amino acids. Looked up from germline, CDR1 is SGHNT and CDR2 is YENEEA. The CDR3 spells CASSPQRFSYNEQVF. The CDR3 bases are TGTGCCAGCAGCCCCCAGCGGTTCTCCTACAATGAGCAGGTCTTC.

The chain recombines TRBV20-1 with TRBJ2-1; D gene uncertain. Looked up from germline, CDR1 is DFQATT and CDR2 is SNEGSKA (reference sequence). This CDR3 spans 14 amino acids. Trimming removed 0 bases at V and 9 bases at J, with 15 bases between. As DNA, the CDR3 is TGCAGTGCTAGAGATCTCGTTCTAAGAGGTGAGCAGTTCTTC. This gives the protein CSARDLVLRGEQFF.

The chain uses TRBV27 and TRBJ2-1, with TRBD1 identical over 7 bases. Trimming removed 7 bases from V and 5 bases from J; junction bases left unmatched: 5. In germline, CDR1 is MNHEY, CDR2 SMNVEV (reference sequence). This CDR3 is 13 amino acids long. The CDR3 DNA is TGTGCCAGCAACAGGGGATATGACAATGAGCAGTTCTTC. It is translated as CASNRGYDNEQFF.